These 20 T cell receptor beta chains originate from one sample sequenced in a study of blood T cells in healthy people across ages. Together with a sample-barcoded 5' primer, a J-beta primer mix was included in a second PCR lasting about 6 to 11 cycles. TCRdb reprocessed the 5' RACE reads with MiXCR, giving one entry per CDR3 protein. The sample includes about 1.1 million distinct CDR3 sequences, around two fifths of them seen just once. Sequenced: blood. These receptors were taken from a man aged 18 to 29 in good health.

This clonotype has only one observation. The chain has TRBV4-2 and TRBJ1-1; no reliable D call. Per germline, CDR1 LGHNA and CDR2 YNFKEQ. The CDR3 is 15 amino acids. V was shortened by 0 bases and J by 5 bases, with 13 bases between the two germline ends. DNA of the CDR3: TGTGCCAGCAGCCAAGAAACGGGGTTCAATACTGAAGCTTTCTTT. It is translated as CASSQETGFNTEAFF.

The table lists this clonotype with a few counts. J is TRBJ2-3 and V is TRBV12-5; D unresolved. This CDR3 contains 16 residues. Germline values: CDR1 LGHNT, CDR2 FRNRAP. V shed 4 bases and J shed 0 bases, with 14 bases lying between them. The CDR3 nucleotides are TGTGCTAGTGGTTGGACGACGGACGGTAGCACAGATACGCAGTATTTT. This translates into CASGWTTDGSTDTQYF.

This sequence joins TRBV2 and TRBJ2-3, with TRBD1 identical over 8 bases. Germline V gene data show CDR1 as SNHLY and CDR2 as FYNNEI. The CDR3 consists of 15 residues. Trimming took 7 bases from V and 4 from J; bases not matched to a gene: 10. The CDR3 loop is CASIYGQGEADTQYF. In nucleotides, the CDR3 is TGTGCCAGCATATACGGACAGGGTGAGGCAGATACGCAGTATTTT.

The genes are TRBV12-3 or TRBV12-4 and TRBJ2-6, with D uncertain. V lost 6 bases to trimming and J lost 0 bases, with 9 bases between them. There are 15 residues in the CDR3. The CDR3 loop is CASREWNSGANVLTF. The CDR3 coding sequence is TGTGCCAGCAGAGAGTGGAACTCTGGGGCCAACGTCCTGACTTTC.

CDR3 sequence reads: CASILAGSTDTQYF. CDR3 in DNA: TGTGCCAGCATCTTAGCGGGGAGCACAGATACGCAGTATTTT. The chain links TRBV2 to TRBJ2-3, with 8 bases lining up with TRBD2. CDR3 length equals 14 residues. Germline lookup yields CDR1 SNHLY and CDR2 FYNNEI. J was trimmed by 0 bases and V by 7 bases; bases with no gene match: 3.

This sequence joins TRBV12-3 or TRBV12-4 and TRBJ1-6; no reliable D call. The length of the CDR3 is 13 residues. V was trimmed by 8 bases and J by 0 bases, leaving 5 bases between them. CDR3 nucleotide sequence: TGTGCCAGCCTGAGCTCCTATAATTCACCCCTCCACTTT. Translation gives CASLSSYNSPLHF.

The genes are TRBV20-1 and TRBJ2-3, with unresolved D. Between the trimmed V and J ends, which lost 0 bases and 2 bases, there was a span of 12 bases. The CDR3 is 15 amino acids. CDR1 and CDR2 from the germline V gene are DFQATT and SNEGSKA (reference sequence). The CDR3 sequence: CSARDFRVNTDTQYF. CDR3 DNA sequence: TGCAGTGCTAGAGATTTTAGGGTGAACACAGATACGCAGTATTTT.

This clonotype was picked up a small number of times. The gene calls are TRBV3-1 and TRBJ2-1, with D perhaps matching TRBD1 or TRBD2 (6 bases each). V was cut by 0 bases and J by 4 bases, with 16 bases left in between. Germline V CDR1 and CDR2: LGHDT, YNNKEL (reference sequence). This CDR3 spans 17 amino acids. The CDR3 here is CASSQDPRGPIYNEQFF. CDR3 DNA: TGTGCCAGCAGCCAAGACCCCCGGGGGCCAATATACAATGAGCAGTTCTTC.

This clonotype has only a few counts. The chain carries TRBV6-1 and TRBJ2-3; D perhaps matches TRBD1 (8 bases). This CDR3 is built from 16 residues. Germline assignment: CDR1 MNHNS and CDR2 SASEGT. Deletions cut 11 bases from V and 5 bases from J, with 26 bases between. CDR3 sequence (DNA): TGTGCCTGGTCCCCAGCGGGGACAGGCCTCGGAGATACGCAGTATTTT. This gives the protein CAWSPAGTGLGDTQYF.

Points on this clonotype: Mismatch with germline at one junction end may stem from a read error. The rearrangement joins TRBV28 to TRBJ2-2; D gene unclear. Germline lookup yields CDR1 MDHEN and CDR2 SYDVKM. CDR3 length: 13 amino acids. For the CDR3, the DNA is TGTGCCCGCAGTTTTCGGCGGTCCGGGGAGCTGTTTTTT. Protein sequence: CARSFRRSGELFF. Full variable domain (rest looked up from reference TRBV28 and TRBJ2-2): DVKVTQSSRYLVKRTGEKVFLECVQDMDHENMFWYRQDPGLGLRLIYFSYDVKMKEKGDIPEGYSVSREKKERFSLILESASTNQTSMYLCARSFRRSGELFFGEGSRLTVL.

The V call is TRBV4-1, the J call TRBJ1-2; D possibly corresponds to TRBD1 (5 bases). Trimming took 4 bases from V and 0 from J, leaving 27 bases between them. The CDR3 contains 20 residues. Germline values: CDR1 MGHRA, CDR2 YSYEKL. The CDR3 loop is CASSPLPGTSGTQTNYGYTF. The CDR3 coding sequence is TGCGCCAGCAGCCCTTTACCAGGGACTTCCGGGACGCAAACTAACTATGGCTACACCTTC.

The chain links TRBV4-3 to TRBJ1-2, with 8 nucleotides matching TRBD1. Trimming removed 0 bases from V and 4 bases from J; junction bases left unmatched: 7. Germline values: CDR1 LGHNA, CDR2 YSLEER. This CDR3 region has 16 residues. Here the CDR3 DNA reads TGCGCCAGCAGCCAAGATCAGGCAGGGGGCATCTATGGCTACACCTTC. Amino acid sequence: CASSQDQAGGIYGYTF.

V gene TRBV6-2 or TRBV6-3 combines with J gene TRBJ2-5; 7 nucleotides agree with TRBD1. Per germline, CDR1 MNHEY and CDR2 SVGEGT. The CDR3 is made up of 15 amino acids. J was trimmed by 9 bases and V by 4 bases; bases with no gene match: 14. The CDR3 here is CASSFDRDTAGAQYF. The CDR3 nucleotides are TGTGCCAGCAGTTTCGACAGGGACACGGCCGGGGCCCAGTACTTC.

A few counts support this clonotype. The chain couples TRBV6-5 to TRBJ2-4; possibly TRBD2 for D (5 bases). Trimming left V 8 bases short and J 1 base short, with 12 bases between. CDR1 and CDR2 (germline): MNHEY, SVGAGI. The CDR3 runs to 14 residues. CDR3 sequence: CASPGMEAKNIQYF. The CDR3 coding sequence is TGTGCCAGCCCGGGGATGGAGGCCAAAAACATTCAGTACTTC.

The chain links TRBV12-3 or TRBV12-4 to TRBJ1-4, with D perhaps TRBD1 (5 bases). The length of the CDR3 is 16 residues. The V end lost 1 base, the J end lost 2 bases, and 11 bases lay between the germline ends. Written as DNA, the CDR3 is TGTGCCAGCAGTTTAGAGTGGGGGGAGACTAATGAAAAACTGTTTTTT. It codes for CASSLEWGETNEKLFF.

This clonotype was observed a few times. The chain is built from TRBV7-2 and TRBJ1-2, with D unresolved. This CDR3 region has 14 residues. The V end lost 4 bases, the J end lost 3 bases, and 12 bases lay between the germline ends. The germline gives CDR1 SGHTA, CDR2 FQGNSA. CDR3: CASSSPWGDYGYTF. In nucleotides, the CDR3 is TGTGCCAGCAGCTCCCCATGGGGTGACTATGGCTACACCTTC.

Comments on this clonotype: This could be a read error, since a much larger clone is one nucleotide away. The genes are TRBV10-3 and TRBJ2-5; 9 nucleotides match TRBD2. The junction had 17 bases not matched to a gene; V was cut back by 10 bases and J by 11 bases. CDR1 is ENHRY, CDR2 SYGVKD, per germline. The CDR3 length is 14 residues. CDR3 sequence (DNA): TGTGCCACCGTCCTGACTAGCGGTAACAATGAGCAGTACTTC. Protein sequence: CATVLTSGNNEQYF.

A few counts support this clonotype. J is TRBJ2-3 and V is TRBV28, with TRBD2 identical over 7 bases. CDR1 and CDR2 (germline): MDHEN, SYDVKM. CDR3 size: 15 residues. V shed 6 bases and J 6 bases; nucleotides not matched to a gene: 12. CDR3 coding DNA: TGTGCCAGCAGACCAAAAGCGGGGAGACTGGATACGCAGTATTTT. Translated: CASRPKAGRLDTQYF.

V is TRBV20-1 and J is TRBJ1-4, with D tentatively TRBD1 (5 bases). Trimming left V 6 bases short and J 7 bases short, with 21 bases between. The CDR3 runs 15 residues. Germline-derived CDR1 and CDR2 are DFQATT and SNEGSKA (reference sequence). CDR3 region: CSAEETTEGREKLFF. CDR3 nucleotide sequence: TGCAGTGCGGAAGAGACGACAGAGGGACGTGAAAAACTGTTTTTT.

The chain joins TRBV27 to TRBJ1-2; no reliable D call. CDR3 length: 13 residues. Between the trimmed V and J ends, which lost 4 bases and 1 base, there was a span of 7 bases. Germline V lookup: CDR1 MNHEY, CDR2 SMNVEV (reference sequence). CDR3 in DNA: TGTGCCAGCAGTTCATGGCTTAACTATGGCTACACCTTC. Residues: CASSSWLNYGYTF.